The present TCR beta chain was sequenced within a study of shared clonotypes between healthy human individuals (TCRdb year 2020). Regarding the complete study: The cohort included a few men and two women between 18 and 49 years of age. For each donor, three plates each were used for CD4 naive and CD4 memory, two plates were used for CD8 naive, and one plate was used for CD8 memory. To estimate repertoire size and how much clonotype sharing occurs between individuals, the study deeply sequenced the blood TCR repertoires of five or six healthy adults. To increase sequencing depth and limit assay-specific biases, different laboratories used diverse techniques to prepare libraries and sequence TCR repertoires. Each donor's leukapheresis produced roughly between roughly 0.94 and 9.5 billion PBMCs. The paper as a whole reports these results and caveats: Only blood was sampled, and tissue TCR repertoires likely differ from those in blood. Estimated clonotype richness was generally larger for naive than for memory subsets. Because the study included only a small number of donors, the genetic and exposure-history diversity represented was limited. When a few donors were compared, the shared fraction of clonotypes was around 5.1% for naive CD4, approximately 3.5% for naive CD8, more than 2% for memory CD4, and around 0.37% for memory CD8. Pairwise subsampling indicated that sequencing depth was expected to affect the degree of clonotype sharing among donors. Clonotypes shared by all four sorted-subset donors showed higher generation probabilities than non-shared clonotypes. Even with the large sequencing depth, rarefaction of the sorted-subset datasets indicated that sequencing was incomplete.

The donors were healthy, HIV-negative adults with no recently reported acute infections or vaccinations. Only Caucasian adults living in Nashville, Tennessee, USA were represented among the donors. CD8 memory samples consisted of magnetically selected CD45RO+ cells combined with CCR7-negative CD45RA+ effector memory (TemRA) cells. After blood collection by leukapheresis, PBMCs were isolated using Ficoll-Histopaque density gradient centrifugation and then cryopreserved in the vapor phase of liquid nitrogen. Purity and quantity of every magnetically sorted T cell population were checked by analytical flow cytometry. Each sorted fraction had its genomic DNA isolated and then quantified by UV absorbance on a Nanodrop 2000c. The CDR3 contains 16 residues, cysteine and phenylalanine counted. The CDR3 DNA has 48 bases and is translated from base 1. Reading the germline V gene gives CDR1 SGHDT and CDR2 YYEEEE. V is pruned by 0 bases and J by 2 bases, leaving 1 base of the junction without a gene match.

Using the deep immunoSEQ assay, TCR CDR3 regions were amplified from genomic DNA by multiplex PCR. Extracted genomic DNA from each cell subset was spread evenly across all wells of several immunoSEQ 96-well plates, with each plate serving as a replicate. For sorted subsets, about 200 ng genomic DNA, equal to about 30,000 T cell genomes, was loaded into each replicate PCR. Purified libraries were quantified with a Qubit 3.0 fluorometer, sized on a Bioanalyzer 2100, and re-quantified with the KAPA Library Quantification kit. Every immunoSEQ 96-well plate was sequenced on a dedicated single-read 150-cycle Illumina NextSeq 550 flow cell. For the original study's pipeline: Because only junctional sequences without quality scores were contained in the immunoSEQ output, filtering matching that applied to full-length reads could not be performed. To assign V/J genes and CDR3, sequences were annotated using PyIR, a Python wrapper for IgBLAST v1.9, with IMGT germline references. Reads were filtered out if the reads had weak V/J assignments (E-value above 1e-6), no CDR3, stop codons, out-of-frame junctions, or ambiguous translated residues. A V3J clonotype was defined by an identical inferred V gene, J gene, and CDR3 amino acid sequence. Percentage overlap between repertoires was calculated by dividing the number of shared unique clonotypes by the size of the smaller repertoire. Richness of each repertoire was evaluated using RTK rarefaction, the Chao1 estimator, and Recon v2.1 estimates of unobserved clonotypes. OLGA was used to compute generation probabilities for all TCRbeta clonotypes that the gDNA method yielded from a handful of donors. Here the immuneACCESS table is served through TCRdb, limited to in-frame sequences with V and J called. Missing clones are a known gap in these copies; in checked studies unresolved V genes cover under half, and the rest lacks a known reason. For V, J and clone size, that table is used; D and trimming come from the DNA. The sample data list approximately 710,000 clones, and 90% of these were observed just once. The biggest ten clones account for 34% of the sample.

For this clone: Its antigen has not been determined. Base qualities were left out, and no much larger clone turns up one base away.

This clonotype was sampled from a man aged 18 to 29 in good health. Some clones in this sample may be carry-over from other donors' samples. The chain joins TRBV5-6 to TRBJ2-7; 14 bases in the junction line up with TRBD2. Sample: memory CD8+ T cells from PBMCs. The cell subset or site label for this specimen denotes: CD45RO+ cells pooled with CCR7-negative TemRA cells. For the CDR3, the sequence is CASSLGLAGGAYEQYF. DNA sequence: TGTGCCAGCAGCTTGGGACTAGCGGGAGGGGCCTACGAGCAGTACTTC.